This is a list of T cell receptor beta chains from one sample in a study of blood T cell repertoires in COVID-19. Here immunoSEQ multiplex PCR was the method, and the copy in TCRdb shows in-frame clones only, minus some. The sample comprises 65,000 to 95,000 clones, 70% to 90% of which are singletons, and around 2.7% rests with the top ten. Sequenced: peripheral blood. The origin of the receptors is a man aged 70-80 years with active or convalescent COVID-19. Both conserved end residues are part of each CDR3. The D gene is left open where the match is weak. For some rows the clone size is stated as once, few or many, or as a class when expanded; others skip it.

clone_size	v_call	j_call	d_call	cdr3_nt	cdr3_aa
-	TRBV19	TRBJ1-5	TRBD1	TGTGCCAGTAGCGTAACAGGGGGGGTTCAGCCCCAGCATTTT	CASSVTGGVQPQHF
-	TRBV25-1	TRBJ1-1	TRBD1	TGTGCCAGCAGTGACGGACAGGGTTGGACTGAAGCTTTCTTT	CASSDGQGWTEAFF
once	TRBV5-1	TRBJ1-1	-	TGCGCCAGCAGCCTAGGGCCTCGGGGCACTGAAGCTTTCTTT	CASSLGPRGTEAFF
-	TRBV27	TRBJ1-5	-	TGTGCCAGCAGACCCGGGGGGCGGGGGTATCAGCCCCAGCATTTT	CASRPGGRGYQPQHF